The clone carrying this T cell receptor beta chain was seen a handful of times. The antigen remains unidentified. The data derive from a study of human T cells and chemical hapten exposure. As for the study in general: Per-sample TCR yield variability stemmed mainly from small pooled library volume differences. Overall study results and limits: DPC sensitization produced no change in TCRs with frequency above 1 in 1000.

Indicated time point: healthy volunteer bleed at 2 weeks. Total RNA was isolated from unfractionated whole blood. V was cut by 4 bases and J by 3 bases, with 10 bases left in between. The V gene's germline CDR1 is SGHDN and CDR2 FVKESK. This CDR3 region has 13 residues. For the library, individual cDNA molecules each received unique molecular identifiers. In the source study's methods: Sample TCR totals centred on a median of around 100,000, ranging roughly 20,000 to 700,000. TCRdb ran MiXCR on the RACE reads and lists one entry per CDR3 protein. The V and J calls follow TCRdb's processing rather than the paper's. The sample records around 31,000 distinct CDR3 sequences, around 7.4% being singletons.

This sequence originates from a human donor in good health. Some clones in this sample may be carry-over from other donors' samples. The chain combines TRBV14 with TRBJ2-7; no definite D call. Input material: whole blood. CDR3 bases: TGTGCCAGCAGCCCCCGGCCGGGCTACGAGCAGTACTTC. Translation: CASSPRPGYEQYF.